This TCR beta chain was captured by sequencing in a study of blood T cells in healthy people across ages. Whole-study context: About one barcoded beta molecule per two T cells came from capture by template switching. Overall study findings and caveats: Without sorted subsets, naive and antigen-experienced compartments could not be conclusively compared. Naive T cell percentage and TCR beta diversity correlated strongly.

Samples each yielded at least 5.5 micrograms of total RNA. The CDR3 has 14 amino acids. CDR1 is DFQATT, CDR2 SNEGSKA, per germline (reference sequence). This clonotype was seen a few times. Its target is not known. The germline gene is not matched at one end of the junction; a read error may be the cause. A second PCR of 7 to 11 cycles used a sample-barcoded 5' primer and a J-beta primer mix. TCRdb processed the 5' RACE reads anew with MiXCR; each CDR3 protein has one entry. The sample consists of some 750,000 distinct CDR3 sequences, about 24% of them appearing once. The sample taken for sequencing was blood. This TCR was sampled from a man between 65 and 85 years old in good health. The chain couples TRBV20-1 to TRBJ2-3; unclear D gene. The CDR3 spells CGAPSTAPGDTQYF. The CDR3 DNA reads TGCGGTGCTCCCTCGACTGCTCCCGGAGATACGCAGTATTTT.